The rows below give T cell receptor beta chains drawn from one sample of a study of T-cell memory formation after mild COVID-19. Each CDR3 protein is one row after TCRdb ran MiXCR on the 5' RACE reads. This table has hundreds of thousands of distinct CDR3 sequences, approximately 25% appearing once. The sequencing sample was made of PBMCs or a T cell subset sorted from them (not recorded which). These receptors came from an adult woman who had mild COVID-19 (a few samples of this study predate the infection). Cell type and time point are not known. Each CDR3 is given with its conserved first and last residue. The order of the fields is CDR3 length, clone size, D gene, J gene, V gene, CDR3 protein, CDR3 DNA. The D gene is left open where the match is weak. Rows may omit the clone size; those that give it use once, few, many or a size class.

CDR3 length: 13; clone size: few; D gene: NA; J gene: TRBJ2-7; V gene: TRBV11-2; CDR3 protein: CASSTGRTYEQYF; CDR3 DNA: TGTGCCAGCAGCACAGGACGGACTTACGAGCAGTACTTC
CDR3 length: 16; clone size: few; D gene: TRBD1; J gene: TRBJ2-7; V gene: TRBV7-7; CDR3 protein: CASSLGPGQGSGEQYF; CDR3 DNA: TGTGCCAGCAGCTTAGGACCGGGACAGGGAAGCGGCGAGCAGTACTTC
CDR3 length: 15; clone size: NA; D gene: NA; J gene: TRBJ1-5; V gene: TRBV20-1; CDR3 protein: CSASRGVGVNQPQHF; CDR3 DNA: TGCAGTGCCAGCCGCGGGGTAGGGGTTAATCAGCCCCAGCATTTT
CDR3 length: 14; clone size: NA; D gene: NA; J gene: TRBJ2-7; V gene: TRBV5-1; CDR3 protein: CASSPSPGTYEQYF; CDR3 DNA: TGCGCCAGCAGCCCCTCCCCAGGGACCTACGAGCAGTACTTC
CDR3 length: 11; clone size: few; D gene: TRBD1; J gene: TRBJ1-2; V gene: TRBV25-1; CDR3 protein: CASVGQAGYTF; CDR3 DNA: TGTGCCAGCGTAGGACAGGCAGGCTACACCTTC
CDR3 length: 15; clone size: few; D gene: TRBD2; J gene: TRBJ2-3; V gene: TRBV7-3; CDR3 protein: CASSRSGGVTDTQYF; CDR3 DNA: TGTGCCAGCAGCAGAAGCGGGGGGGTGACAGATACGCAGTATTTT
CDR3 length: 13; clone size: NA; D gene: NA; J gene: TRBJ2-3; V gene: TRBV5-4; CDR3 protein: CASSFITTDTQYF; CDR3 DNA: TGTGCCAGCAGCTTCATTACCACAGATACGCAGTATTTT
CDR3 length: 13; clone size: NA; D gene: NA; J gene: TRBJ2-1; V gene: TRBV7-3; CDR3 protein: CASSLHRDNEQFF; CDR3 DNA: TGTGCCAGCAGCTTACACAGGGACAATGAGCAGTTCTTC
CDR3 length: 12; clone size: NA; D gene: NA; J gene: TRBJ1-2; V gene: TRBV7-9; CDR3 protein: CASSSSGRGYTF; CDR3 DNA: TGTGCCAGCAGCTCCTCCGGGCGAGGCTACACCTTC
CDR3 length: 14; clone size: NA; D gene: NA; J gene: TRBJ1-4; V gene: TRBV5-1; CDR3 protein: CASGTIGTNEKLFF; CDR3 DNA: TGCGCCAGCGGGACAATCGGGACTAATGAAAAACTGTTTTTT
CDR3 length: 13; clone size: once; D gene: TRBD1; J gene: TRBJ2-7; V gene: TRBV7-9; CDR3 protein: CAGSRQGTGEQYF; CDR3 DNA: TGTGCCGGCAGCCGACAGGGGACCGGAGAGCAGTACTTC
CDR3 length: 18; clone size: many; D gene: NA; J gene: TRBJ2-7; V gene: TRBV4-1; CDR3 protein: CASSYLVSSRSGRYEQYF; CDR3 DNA: TGCGCCAGCAGCTACCTAGTCTCCTCCAGAAGCGGGCGGTACGAGCAGTACTTC
CDR3 length: 11; clone size: many; D gene: NA; J gene: TRBJ2-1; V gene: TRBV7-9; CDR3 protein: CASSQGNEQFF; CDR3 DNA: TGTGCCAGCAGCCAGGGGAATGAGCAGTTCTTC
CDR3 length: 13; clone size: few; D gene: NA; J gene: TRBJ2-1; V gene: TRBV5-6; CDR3 protein: CASSLDILNEQFF; CDR3 DNA: TGTGCCAGCAGCTTGGATATCCTCAATGAGCAGTTCTTC
CDR3 length: 17; clone size: once; D gene: TRBD2; J gene: TRBJ2-3; V gene: TRBV13; CDR3 protein: CASSSPTSGGRADTQYF; CDR3 DNA: TGTGCCAGCAGCTCACCAACCAGCGGGGGGAGGGCAGATACGCAGTATTTT
CDR3 length: 13; clone size: NA; D gene: NA; J gene: TRBJ1-5; V gene: TRBV2; CDR3 protein: CASSPLERQPQHF; CDR3 DNA: TGTGCCAGCAGTCCCCTTGAGCGTCAGCCCCAGCATTTT
CDR3 length: 15; clone size: few; D gene: NA; J gene: TRBJ2-2; V gene: TRBV20-1; CDR3 protein: CSARDPAGRAGELFF; CDR3 DNA: TGCAGTGCTAGAGATCCAGCCGGACGGGCCGGGGAGCTGTTTTTT
CDR3 length: 15; clone size: NA; D gene: TRBD1; J gene: TRBJ1-6; V gene: TRBV27; CDR3 protein: CASSLVGTGGSPLHF; CDR3 DNA: TGTGCCAGCAGTTTAGTCGGGACAGGGGGGTCACCCCTCCACTTT
CDR3 length: 12; clone size: few; D gene: NA; J gene: TRBJ2-1; V gene: TRBV7-3; CDR3 protein: CASSPGGDEQFF; CDR3 DNA: TGTGCCAGCAGCCCCGGAGGGGATGAGCAGTTCTTC
CDR3 length: 15; clone size: few; D gene: TRBD2; J gene: TRBJ2-1; V gene: TRBV12-3/TRBV12-4; CDR3 protein: CASSRTSGNLNEQFF; CDR3 DNA: TGTGCCAGCAGCCGGACTAGCGGGAATTTAAATGAGCAGTTCTTC